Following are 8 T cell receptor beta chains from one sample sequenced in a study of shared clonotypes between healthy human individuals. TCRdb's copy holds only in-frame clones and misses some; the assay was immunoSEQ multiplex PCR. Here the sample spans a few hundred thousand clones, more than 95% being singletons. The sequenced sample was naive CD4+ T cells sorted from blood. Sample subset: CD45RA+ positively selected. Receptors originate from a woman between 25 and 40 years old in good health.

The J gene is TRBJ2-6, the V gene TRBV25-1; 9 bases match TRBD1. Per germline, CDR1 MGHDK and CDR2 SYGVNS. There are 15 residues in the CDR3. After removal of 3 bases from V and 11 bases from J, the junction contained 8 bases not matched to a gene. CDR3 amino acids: CASSDVSGTGHVLTF. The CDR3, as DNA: TGTGCCAGCAGTGACGTCTCCGGGACAGGGCACGTCCTGACTTTC.

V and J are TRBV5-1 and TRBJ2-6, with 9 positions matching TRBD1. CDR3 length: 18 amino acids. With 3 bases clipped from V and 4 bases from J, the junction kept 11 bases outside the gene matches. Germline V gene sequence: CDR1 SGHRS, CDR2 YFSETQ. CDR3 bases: TGCGCCAGCAGCTCCCGGGACAGGGTTCCCTCCGGGGCCAACGTCCTGACTTTC. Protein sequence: CASSSRDRVPSGANVLTF.

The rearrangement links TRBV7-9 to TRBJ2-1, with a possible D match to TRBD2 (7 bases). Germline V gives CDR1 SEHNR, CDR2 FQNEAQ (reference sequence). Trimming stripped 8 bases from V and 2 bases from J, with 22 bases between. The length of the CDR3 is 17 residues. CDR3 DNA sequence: TGTGCCAGCCGCGCCCAGGGAGGGGGAAGAGCCTACAATGAGCAGTTCTTC. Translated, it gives CASRAQGGGRAYNEQFF.

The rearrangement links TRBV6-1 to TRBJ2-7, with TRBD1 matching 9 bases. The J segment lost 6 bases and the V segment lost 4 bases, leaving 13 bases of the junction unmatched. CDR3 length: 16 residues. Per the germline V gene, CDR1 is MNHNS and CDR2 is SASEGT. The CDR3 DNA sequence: TGTGCCAGCAGTGGTCCAGGGACAGGGAAAGAGACCGAGCAGTACTTC. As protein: CASSGPGTGKETEQYF.

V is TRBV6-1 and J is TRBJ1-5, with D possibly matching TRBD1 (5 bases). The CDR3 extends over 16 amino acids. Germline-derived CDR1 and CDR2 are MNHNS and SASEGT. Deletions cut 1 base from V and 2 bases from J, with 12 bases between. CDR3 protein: CASSEVGDGGNQPQHF. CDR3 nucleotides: TGTGCCAGCAGTGAAGTAGGGGACGGTGGCAATCAGCCCCAGCATTTT.

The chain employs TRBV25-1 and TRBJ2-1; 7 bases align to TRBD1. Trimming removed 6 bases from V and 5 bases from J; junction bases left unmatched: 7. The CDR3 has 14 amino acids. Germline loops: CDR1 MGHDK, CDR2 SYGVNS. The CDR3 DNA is TGTGCCAGCAGAAAAGGGGGCATACACAATGAGCAGTTCTTC. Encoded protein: CASRKGGIHNEQFF.

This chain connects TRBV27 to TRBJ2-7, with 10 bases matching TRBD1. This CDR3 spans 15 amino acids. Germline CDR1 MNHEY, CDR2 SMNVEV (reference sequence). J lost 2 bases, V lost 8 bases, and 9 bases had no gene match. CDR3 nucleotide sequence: TGTGCCAGCTCCACGGGGGACAGGGGAGCCTACGAGCAGTACTTC. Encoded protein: CASSTGDRGAYEQYF.

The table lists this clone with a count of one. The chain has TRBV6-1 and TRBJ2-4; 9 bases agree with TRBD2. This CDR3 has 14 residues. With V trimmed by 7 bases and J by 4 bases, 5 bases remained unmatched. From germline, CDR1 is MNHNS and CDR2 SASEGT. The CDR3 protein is CASNPSGAKNIQYF. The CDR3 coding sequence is TGTGCCAGCAACCCTAGCGGGGCGAAAAACATTCAGTACTTC.